The 29 T cell receptor beta chains listed next were all sequenced from one sample in a study of CD8 T cell repertoires and HIV-1 epitope variants. Data came from immunoSEQ multiplex PCR; TCRdb stores just in-frame clones and leaves some out. The sample yields about 3,100 clones, approximately 69% seen once. Antigens of these TCRs are unknown. Sequencing used cultured CD8+ T cells derived from PBMCs. These receptors all come from a male donor with HIV.

This clone is a singleton in its sample. CDR3 sequence reads: CASSSGGDTGELFF. CDR3 nucleotide sequence: TGTGCCAGCAGCTCAGGGGGGGACACCGGGGAGCTGTTTTTT. The J gene is TRBJ2-2, the V gene TRBV9; D is perhaps TRBD1 or TRBD2 (7 bases each). Germline lookup yields CDR1 SGDLS and CDR2 YYNGEE. The CDR3 spans 14 residues. Deletions cut 4 bases from V and 3 bases from J, with 10 bases between.

The chain recombines TRBV4-3 with TRBJ2-5, with D tentatively TRBD1 or TRBD2 (5 bases each). This CDR3 has 16 residues. Trimming pared 0 bases from V and 5 bases from J, leaving 16 bases between. CDR1 and CDR2 (germline): LGHNA, YSLEER. The CDR3 sequence is CASSQDGLGEPETQYF. The CDR3 DNA follows: TGCGCCAGCAGCCAAGATGGCCTAGGGGAGCCGGAGACCCAGTACTTC.

V and J are TRBV2 and TRBJ1-1; 10 nucleotides match TRBD1. CDR3 length equals 15 residues. With 6 bases clipped from V and 5 bases from J, the junction kept 9 bases outside the gene matches. Germline V gene sequence: CDR1 SNHLY, CDR2 FYNNEI. CDR3: CASRYRQGAGTEAFF. The CDR3 DNA reads as TGTGCCAGCAGGTATCGACAGGGGGCCGGTACTGAAGCTTTCTTT.

The rearrangement uses TRBV7-9 and TRBJ1-4, with D perhaps matching TRBD1 (6 bases). CDR1 and CDR2 (germline): SEHNR, FQNEAQ (reference sequence). Trimming pared 4 bases from V and 7 bases from J, leaving 16 bases between. This CDR3 contains 15 residues. The CDR3 region is CASSWGSGASEKLFF. The DNA for the CDR3 is TGTGCCAGCAGCTGGGGTTCGGGGGCAAGTGAAAAACTGTTTTTT.

The chain combines TRBV7-8 with TRBJ1-5; 12 nucleotides line up with TRBD1. J was trimmed by 1 base and V by 7 bases; bases with no gene match: 5. Germline CDR1 is SGHVS and CDR2 is FQNEAQ. CDR3 length: 16 residues. The CDR3 DNA follows: TGTGCCAGCATTAAGGGGACAGGGGGCAGCAATCAGCCCCAGCATTTT. Translation gives CASIKGTGGSNQPQHF.

This clone occurred a few times. The J gene is TRBJ2-7, the V gene TRBV6-5; 7 bases map to TRBD1. CDR1 MNHEY and CDR2 SVGAGI come from the germline V gene. The CDR3 runs to 16 residues. The trim removed 0 bases at V and 2 bases at J, leaving 7 bases unmatched. The CDR3 protein is CASSYSGTGAAYEQYF. Written as DNA, the CDR3 is TGTGCCAGCAGTTACTCGGGTACAGGGGCCGCCTACGAGCAGTACTTC.

The J gene is TRBJ1-1, the V gene TRBV7-9; 10 bases agree with TRBD1. V shed 5 bases, J shed 7 bases, and the junction held 10 bases outside the gene matches. Germline CDR1 reads SEHNR; CDR2 reads FQNEAQ (reference sequence). The CDR3 has 15 amino acids. CDR3 sequence: CASSQSTGGGYEAFF. The CDR3 coding sequence is TGTGCCAGCAGCCAATCGACAGGGGGCGGCTATGAAGCTTTCTTT. Together with reference TRBV7-9 and TRBJ1-1, the CDR3 gives the full variable domain: DTGVSQNPRHKITKRGQNVTFRCDPISEHNRLYWYRQTLGQGPEFLTYFQNEAQLEKSRLLSDRFSAERPKGSFSTLEIQRTEQGDSAMYLCASSQSTGGGYEAFFGQGTRLTVV.

V usage is TRBV28 and J usage is TRBJ2-7, with TRBD1 matching over 7 bases. The ends lost 1 base at V and 2 bases at J; junction bases unmatched: 5. The CDR3 runs to 15 residues. From germline, CDR1 is MDHEN and CDR2 SYDVKM. The CDR3 is CASSLYRDRAYEQYF. For the CDR3, the DNA is TGTGCCAGCAGTTTATATCGCGACAGGGCCTACGAGCAGTACTTC.

J is TRBJ2-4 and V is TRBV6-6; D gene unclear. The CDR3 covers 14 residues. Trimming left V 10 bases short and J 0 bases short, with 13 bases between. Germline CDR1 reads MNHNY; CDR2 reads SVGAGI (reference sequence). DNA of the CDR3: TGTGCCACCCTTGGGTCTCTAGCCAAAAACATTCAGTACTTC. Its protein is CATLGSLAKNIQYF.

The chain joins TRBV28 to TRBJ2-2, with D unresolved. The CDR3 loop spans 13 amino acids. Looked up from germline, CDR1 is MDHEN and CDR2 is SYDVKM. The CDR3 protein is CASAALNTGELFF. The CDR3, as DNA: TGTGCAAGCGCCGCGCTGAACACCGGGGAGCTGTTTTTT.

J is TRBJ2-1 and V is TRBV30, with TRBD2 identical over 8 bases. This CDR3 spans 14 amino acids. Germline values: CDR1 GTSNPN, CDR2 SVGIG (reference sequence). Trimming removed 5 bases from V and 9 bases from J; junction bases left unmatched: 12. CDR3 loop: CAWEHPGGPGEQFF. CDR3 bases: TGTGCCTGGGAGCACCCGGGGGGGCCGGGTGAGCAGTTCTTC. The whole variable domain, remainder taken from reference TRBV30 and TRBJ2-1, is SQTIHQWPATLVQPVGSPLSLECTVEGTSNPNLYWYRQAAGRGLQLLFYSVGIGQISSEVPQNLSASRPQDRQFILSSKKLLLSDSGFYLCAWEHPGGPGEQFFGPGTRLTVL.

The gene calls are TRBV29-1 and TRBJ1-1; D not certain. Germline V gene lookup returns CDR1 SQVTM and CDR2 ANQGSEA. V was trimmed by 7 bases and J by 1 base, leaving 31 bases between them. The CDR3 contains 19 residues. CDR3 sequence reads: CSASFLWYRNTSRNTEAFF. The CDR3 DNA is TGCAGCGCCTCGTTCTTATGGTACAGAAATACATCAAGGAACACTGAAGCTTTCTTT. Variable domain in full (rest from reference TRBV29-1 and TRBJ1-1): SAVISQKPSRDICQRGTSLTIQCQVDSQVTMMFWYRQQPGQSLTLIATANQGSEATYESGFVIDKFPISRPNLTFSTLTVSNMSPEDSSIYLCSASFLWYRNTSRNTEAFFGQGTRLTVV.

This clone was counted once. V gene TRBV13 combines with J gene TRBJ2-7; D not resolved. Germline-derived CDR1 and CDR2 are PRHDT and FYEKMQ (reference sequence). V was cut by 5 bases and J by 0 bases, with 14 bases left in between. The CDR3 spans 15 residues. In nucleotides, the CDR3 is TGTGCCAGCAGCGCGGACGGTCCAGGCTCCTACGAGCAGTACTTC. Translating it yields CASSADGPGSYEQYF. Combining the CDR3 with reference TRBV13 and TRBJ2-7 gives the whole variable domain AAGVIQSPRHLIKEKRETATLKCYPIPRHDTVYWYQQGPGQDPQFLISFYEKMQSDKGSIPDRFSAQQFSDYHSELNMSSLELGDSALYFCASSADGPGSYEQYFGPGTRLTVT.

The gene calls are TRBV5-1 and TRBJ2-1; D is possibly TRBD2 (6 bases). This CDR3 is built from 15 residues. Looked up from germline, CDR1 is SGHRS and CDR2 is YFSETQ. Trimming removed 2 bases from V and 6 bases from J, with 15 bases in between. The CDR3 reads CASSLTSSFPNEQFF. The CDR3 nucleotides are TGCGCCAGCAGCTTAACTAGCTCCTTCCCCAATGAGCAGTTCTTC.

The V call is TRBV19, the J call TRBJ1-2, with D possibly being TRBD1 (5 bases). CDR3 length: 16 amino acids. CDR1 and CDR2 (germline): LNHDA, SQIVND (reference sequence). Trimming removed 3 bases at V and 4 bases at J, with 18 bases between. CDR3 bases: TGTGCCAGTAGTATGGGGACCGCCGGATTCCTCTATGGCTACACCTTC. It specifies CASSMGTAGFLYGYTF.

In this sample, this clone turned up a few times. V usage is TRBV5-6 and J usage is TRBJ2-7, with TRBD2 matching over 11 bases. V lost 4 bases, J lost 4 bases, and 7 bases stayed unmatched. Germline V gives CDR1 SGHDT, CDR2 YYEEEE. The CDR3 spans 15 residues. In DNA, the CDR3 is TGTGCCAGCAGCGTGGCTCCTAGCGGGGGGTACGAGCAGTACTTC. The encoded protein is CASSVAPSGGYEQYF.

In its sample, this clone is large. The chain recombines TRBV7-2 with TRBJ2-1; no clear D gene. Germline V gene sequence: CDR1 SGHTA, CDR2 FQGNSA. V gave up 1 base and J gave up 9 bases, with 10 bases separating them. The CDR3 covers 13 residues. The CDR3 bases are TGTGCCAGCAGCTTAGACGGTGCCAGTGAGCAGTTCTTC. This sequence encodes CASSLDGASEQFF. The full variable domain, rest sourced from reference TRBV7-2 and TRBJ2-1, is GAGVSQSPSNKVTEKGKDVELRCDPISGHTALYWYRQSLGQGLEFLIYFQGNSAPDKSGLPSDRFSAERTGGSVSTLTIQRTQQEDSAVYLCASSLDGASEQFFGPGTRLTVL.

The chain has TRBV28 and TRBJ1-1; D unresolved. This CDR3 is built from 13 residues. The V and J ends lost 3 bases and 1 base respectively, with 6 bases between them. Germline-derived CDR1 and CDR2 are MDHEN and SYDVKM. CDR3 protein: CASSLTQNTEAFF. CDR3 DNA: TGTGCCAGCAGTTTGACACAGAACACTGAAGCTTTCTTT.

The chain couples TRBV28 to TRBJ1-5, with D perhaps matching TRBD1 (5 bases). This CDR3 is built from 17 residues. V was trimmed by 1 base and J by 5 bases, leaving 18 bases between them. The germline gives CDR1 MDHEN, CDR2 SYDVKM. The CDR3 bases are TGTGCCAGCAGTTTATTCGTCCGCGGGGGGTGGGATCAGCCCCAGCATTTT. Translated: CASSLFVRGGWDQPQHF. The variable domain in full, completed from reference TRBV28 and TRBJ1-5, reads DVKVTQSSRYLVKRTGEKVFLECVQDMDHENMFWYRQDPGLGLRLIYFSYDVKMKEKGDIPEGYSVSREKKERFSLILESASTNQTSMYLCASSLFVRGGWDQPQHFGDGTRLSIL.

In nucleotides, the CDR3 is TGTGCCAGCAGTTACTTTACAGGGCTTGGCGAGACCCAGTACTTC. It encodes CASSYFTGLGETQYF. V usage is TRBV6-5 and J usage is TRBJ2-5; tentatively, D is TRBD1 (6 bases). Germline V CDR1 and CDR2: MNHEY, SVGAGI. Trimming shortened V by 1 base and J by 5 bases, and 14 bases separated the two germline ends. This CDR3 is 15 amino acids long.

Only one count was recorded for this clone. The J gene is TRBJ2-3, the V gene TRBV9; tentatively, D is TRBD2 (6 bases). This CDR3 spans 15 amino acids. Germline values: CDR1 SGDLS, CDR2 YYNGEE. Trimming took 3 bases from V and 0 from J, leaving 11 bases between them. CDR3 residues: CASSAGTSSTDTQYF. CDR3 sequence (DNA): TGTGCCAGCAGCGCTGGGACTTCTAGCACAGATACGCAGTATTTT.

The rearrangement links TRBV7-9 to TRBJ2-5; 7 nucleotides agree with TRBD1. Germline V lookup: CDR1 SEHNR, CDR2 FQNEAQ (reference sequence). The CDR3 sequence is 16 residues long. Trimming at V came to 5 bases and at J to 4 bases, leaving 13 bases not matched to a gene. The CDR3 bases are TGTGCCAGCAGCCCGCCACAGGGGCGTGCAGGAGAGACCCAGTACTTC. This gives the protein CASSPPQGRAGETQYF.

The rearrangement uses TRBV19 and TRBJ2-3, with 10 bases aligning to TRBD1. This CDR3 is 13 amino acids long. V was clipped by 11 bases and J by 5 bases; unmatched bases: 7. Germline CDR1 is LNHDA and CDR2 is SQIVND (reference sequence). CDR3 in amino acids: CAVDRGPGDTQYF. The CDR3 DNA sequence: TGTGCCGTCGACAGGGGGCCGGGAGATACGCAGTATTTT. The whole variable domain, remainder taken from reference TRBV19 and TRBJ2-3, is DGGITQSPKYLFRKEGQNVTLSCEQNLNHDAMYWYRQDPGQGLRLIYYSQIVNDFQKGDIAEGYSVSREKKESFPLTVTSAQKNPTAFYLCAVDRGPGDTQYFGPGTRLTVL.

The chain couples TRBV10-3 to TRBJ2-5, with a possible D match to TRBD1 (5 bases). CDR3 length: 14 residues. CDR1 and CDR2 (germline): ENHRY, SYGVKD. V was cut by 0 bases and J by 5 bases, with 10 bases left in between. The DNA of the CDR3 is TGTGCCATCAGTGAGTCCACGGACAAGGAGACCCAGTACTTC. This sequence encodes CAISESTDKETQYF.

This clone was picked up a small number of times. This chain links TRBV5-8 with TRBJ1-1; no clear D gene. The CDR3 has 12 residues. The germline V gene has CDR1 SGHTS and CDR2 YDEGEE. V was trimmed by 3 bases and J by 8 bases, leaving 11 bases between them. CDR3 sequence reads: CASSSWTREAFF. CDR3 bases: TGTGCCAGCAGCTCCTGGACTCGAGAAGCTTTCTTT.

This chain connects TRBV6-1 to TRBJ1-1; D may be TRBD1 (5 bases). Germline CDR1 is MNHNS and CDR2 is SASEGT. Trimming cost V 3 bases and J 0 bases, with 17 bases left between them. This CDR3 has 17 amino acids. CDR3 coding DNA: TGTGCCAGCAGTGACACTATTGGGGGAGCTGTGAACACTGAAGCTTTCTTT. This gives the protein CASSDTIGGAVNTEAFF.

This clone was seen only a few times. The CDR3 spells CASSLLTGRGEQYF. In nucleotides, the CDR3 is TGTGCCAGCAGCTTACTCACAGGGCGTGGCGAGCAGTACTTC. The chain joins TRBV11-2 to TRBJ2-7; weak D call: TRBD1 (6 bases). The CDR3 length is 14 residues. Germline CDR1 and CDR2: SGHAT and FQNNGV. Trimming removed 2 bases from V and 6 bases from J, with 14 bases in between. The full variable domain, rest sourced from reference TRBV11-2 and TRBJ2-7, is EAGVAQSPRYKIIEKRQSVAFWCNPISGHATLYWYQQILGQGPKLLIQFQNNGVVDDSQLPKDRFSAERLKGVDSTLKIQPAKLEDSAVYLCASSLLTGRGEQYFGPGTRLTVT.

In this sample, this clone turned up once. This chain uses TRBV11-2 with TRBJ1-3; D remains ambiguous. The germline V gene has CDR1 SGHAT and CDR2 FQNNGV. Trimming took 3 bases from V and 8 from J, leaving 11 bases between them. The CDR3 totals 13 residues. CDR3 residues: CASSFDSFDTIYF. CDR3 in DNA: TGTGCCAGCAGCTTTGACTCCTTTGACACCATATATTTT.

The V gene is TRBV18, the J gene TRBJ2-7; 11 bases match TRBD2. V lost 4 bases and J lost 0; bases outside the gene matches: 5. Germline CDR1 KGHSH, CDR2 LQKENI. The CDR3 is 16 residues long. The CDR3 bases are TGTGCCAGCTCACTATCGACTAGCGGGACCTCCTACGAGCAGTACTTC. It specifies CASSLSTSGTSYEQYF.